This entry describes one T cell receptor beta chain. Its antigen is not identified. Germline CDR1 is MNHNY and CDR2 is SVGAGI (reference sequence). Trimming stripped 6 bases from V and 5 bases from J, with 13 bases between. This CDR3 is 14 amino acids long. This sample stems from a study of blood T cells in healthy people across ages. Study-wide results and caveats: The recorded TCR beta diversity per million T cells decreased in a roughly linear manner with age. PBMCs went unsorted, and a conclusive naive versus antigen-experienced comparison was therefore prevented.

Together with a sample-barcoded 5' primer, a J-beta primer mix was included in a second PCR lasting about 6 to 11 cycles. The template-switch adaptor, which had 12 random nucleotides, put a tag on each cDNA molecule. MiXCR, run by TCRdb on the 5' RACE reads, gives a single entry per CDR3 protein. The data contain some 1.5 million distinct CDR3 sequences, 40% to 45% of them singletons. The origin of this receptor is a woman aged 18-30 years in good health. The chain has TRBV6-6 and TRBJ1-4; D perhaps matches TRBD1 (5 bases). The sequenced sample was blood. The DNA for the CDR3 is TGTGCCAGCAGCCCGGACACGATCAATGAAAAACTGTTTTTT. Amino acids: CASSPDTINEKLFF.